This is a list of T cell receptor beta chains from one sample in a study of blood T cell repertoires in COVID-19. Repertoires were generated with immunoSEQ multiplex PCR, while TCRdb's copy carries only in-frame clones and drops some. The table lists roughly 340,000 clones, more than 70% of them singletons, with about 2.9% in the top ten. Sequenced material: peripheral blood. All receptors come from a woman aged 25 to 39 with COVID-19, enrolled during active disease. CDR3s include the opening cysteine and the closing phenylalanine or tryptophan. The D gene is left open where the match is weak. Some rows mark clone size as missing; the rest say once, few, many or name a class of expanded clone.

NA	TRBV5-4	NA	TRBJ1-6	TGTGCCAGCAGCTTGGCTTGGGCTAATTCACCCCTCCACTTT	CASSLAWANSPLHF
NA	TRBV2	NA	TRBJ1-1	TGTGCCAGGCAGGGCCCTGAAGCTTTCTTT	CARQGPEAFF
TRBD2	TRBV9	NA	TRBJ2-1	TGTGCCAGCAGCGGGGGACTAGCGGGCACCCCCTACAATGAGCAGTTCTTC	CASSGGLAGTPYNEQFF
TRBD1	TRBV2	NA	TRBJ2-7	TGTGCCAGCAGTGAAGTACGGACAGGGGGCGCGGACGAGCAGTACTTC	CASSEVRTGGADEQYF
NA	TRBV2	NA	TRBJ1-2	TGTGCCAGCAGTGCTATACAACAGGGAAGTGGCGGCTACACCTTC	CASSAIQQGSGGYTF
TRBD1	TRBV18	NA	TRBJ2-5	TGTGCCAGCTCACCACCGGGACAGGGGAGGGAGACCCAGTACTTC	CASSPPGQGRETQYF
TRBD2	TRBV30	NA	TRBJ2-2	TGTGCCTGGAGCGACGGGGGGTCGGGCACCGGGGAGCTGTTTTTT	CAWSDGGSGTGELFF
NA	TRBV9	NA	TRBJ1-4	TGTGCCAGCAGCGTAGGAGTAAGTTATCGGGAAAAACTGTTTTTT	CASSVGVSYREKLFF
TRBD2	TRBV27	NA	TRBJ2-1	TGTGCCAGCAGGTTAGCGGGGGGGACCTACAATGAGCAGTTCTTC	CASRLAGGTYNEQFF
NA	TRBV10-2	NA	TRBJ2-3	TGCGCCAGCAGTGAGTCGATCTTACTACCTGGCACAGATACGCAGTATTTT	CASSESILLPGTDTQYF
NA	TRBV10-3	few	TRBJ1-1	TGTGCCATCAGTGTCAGGGAACCGAACACTGAAGCTTTCTTT	CAISVREPNTEAFF
TRBD2	TRBV5-4	NA	TRBJ2-3	TGTGCCAGCAGCTTGGTACGAGCGGGGGGACCCACAGATACGCAGTATTTT	CASSLVRAGGPTDTQYF
NA	TRBV21-1	NA	TRBJ1-2	TGTGCCAGCAACAGGGACGGCGACTGCTATGGCTACACCTTC	CASNRDGDCYGYTF
TRBD2	TRBV15	once	TRBJ2-1	TGTGCCACCAGCACCCTAGCGGGAGAAGATTATGAGCAGTTCTTC	CATSTLAGEDYEQFF
NA	TRBV19	NA	TRBJ2-1	TGTGCCAGTAGTATCGCCACAGGGCCCCTCTACAATGAGCAGTTCTTC	CASSIATGPLYNEQFF
TRBD1	TRBV5-6	NA	TRBJ2-1	TGTGCCAGCAGCTTGGGACAGGGGACCAACTACAATGAGCAGTTCTTC	CASSLGQGTNYNEQFF
TRBD2	TRBV7-2	NA	TRBJ2-3	TGTGCCAGCAGCTTAGAGAAGCGGGAGCTAGATACGCAGTATTTT	CASSLEKRELDTQYF
NA	TRBV19	NA	TRBJ2-1	TGTGCCAGTAGTACGCCCTTGGGGGCATACAATGAGCAGTTCTTC	CASSTPLGAYNEQFF
NA	TRBV27	NA	TRBJ1-4	TGTGCCAGCAGGCTGGGGGGGGGTAGAAATGAAAAACTGTTTTTT	CASRLGGGRNEKLFF
TRBD2	TRBV7-9	NA	TRBJ2-2	TGTGCCAGCAGCTCAGGCCTACTAGCGCTGACGAACACCGGGGAGCTGTTTTTT	CASSSGLLALTNTGELFF
TRBD1	TRBV19	few	TRBJ2-7	TGTGCCAGTAGTCCTCCCCGGGACAGCTACGAGCAGTACTTC	CASSPPRDSYEQYF
NA	TRBV4-3	NA	TRBJ1-4	TGCGCCAGCAGCCAAGTAAATGAAAAACTGTTTTTT	CASSQVNEKLFF
NA	TRBV6-5	NA	TRBJ2-6	TGTGCCAGCAGTTACTCAGGGGCTCGTGGGGCCAACGTCCTGACTTTC	CASSYSGARGANVLTF
NA	TRBV5-5	NA	TRBJ2-5	TGTGCCAGCAGCTTGGTGGCGGGGACCCAGTACTTC	CASSLVAGTQYF
TRBD2	TRBV9	once	TRBJ2-1	TGTGCCAGCAGCAGAGGACTAGGCAAGAATGAGCAGTTCTTC	CASSRGLGKNEQFF
TRBD2	TRBV6-5	NA	TRBJ2-7	TGTGCCACCTCCGGGGGGGATAAGCCCTACGAGCAGTACTTC	CATSGGDKPYEQYF
NA	TRBV29-1	once	TRBJ2-4	TGCAGCGCACGACAACAGGGACAAAACATTCAGTACTTC	CSARQQGQNIQYF
NA	TRBV7-2	NA	TRBJ2-5	TGTGCCAGCAGCCGCCAGCCGAGGGGGGAGACCCAGTACTTC	CASSRQPRGETQYF
TRBD1	TRBV10-1	NA	TRBJ2-3	TGCGCCAGCAGTTCCAACAGGGGTGCAGATACGCAGTATTTT	CASSSNRGADTQYF
TRBD2	TRBV2	NA	TRBJ2-1	TGTGCCAGCAGGATTGGCGGGGGGGCCAATGAGCAGTTCTTC	CASRIGGGANEQFF
NA	TRBV9	NA	TRBJ2-3	TGTGCCAGCAGCGTATCGGGATTGGGCACAGATACGCAGTATTTT	CASSVSGLGTDTQYF
NA	TRBV11-2	NA	TRBJ1-1	TGTGCCAGCAGCACCGCGGGGACGAACACTGAAGCTTTCTTT	CASSTAGTNTEAFF
NA	TRBV9	few	TRBJ2-1	TGTGCCAGCAGCACTTCTTCTCGGAGCTCCTACAATGAGCAGTTCTTC	CASSTSSRSSYNEQFF
TRBD2	TRBV7-8	NA	TRBJ2-1	TGTGCCAGCAGCTTAGTACTGGGACTAGCGGGATATTACAATGAGCAGTTCTTC	CASSLVLGLAGYYNEQFF
NA	TRBV5-1	NA	TRBJ1-1	TGCGCCAGCAGCACCTCCCCCTACGGTTCGAACACTGAAGCTTTCTTT	CASSTSPYGSNTEAFF
NA	TRBV3-1/TRBV3-2	NA	TRBJ1-4	TGTGCCAGCAGCCAAGAGTTAGCATCAGCAACTAATGAAAAACTGTTTTTT	CASSQELASATNEKLFF
TRBD1	TRBV10-1	NA	TRBJ1-6	TGCGCCAGCAGCCGGGACAGGGGACTTTCACCCCTCCACTTT	CASSRDRGLSPLHF
TRBD1	TRBV11-2	NA	TRBJ2-7	TGTGCCAGCAGCTACGACAGGGGAGCCTACGAGCAGTACTTC	CASSYDRGAYEQYF
TRBD1	TRBV5-8	NA	TRBJ1-1	TGTGCCAGCAGCCGTTTACAGGGGGAAGGGACTGAAGCTTTCTTT	CASSRLQGEGTEAFF
NA	TRBV30	NA	TRBJ2-5	TGTGCCTGGAGTGTAAGCAGGGTGTCGACCCAGTACTTC	CAWSVSRVSTQYF
NA	TRBV19	NA	TRBJ1-2	TGTGCCAGTAGTAAGGTAGAGTGGCGCGGGTCTAACTATGGCTACACCTTC	CASSKVEWRGSNYGYTF
NA	TRBV7-7	NA	TRBJ2-5	TGTGCTAGCACCCGGATGGCAGGGTGGGGAGAGACCCAGTACTTC	CASTRMAGWGETQYF